A single sample is the source of the 5 T cell receptor beta chains below, sequenced in a study of T cell responses to AZD1222 COVID-19 vaccine. TCRdb's table, derived via immunoSEQ multiplex PCR, lists solely in-frame clones and lacks some. The data contain approximately 120,000 clones, 89% of them singletons. Specimen: peripheral blood, collected on day 0 of AZD1222 vaccination. The receptors shown here come from an adult in good health.

As DNA, the CDR3 is TGTGCCAGCAGCTTGGCAGCCGGTGAGCAGTTCTTC. It translates to CASSLAAGEQFF. The J gene is TRBJ2-1, the V gene TRBV5-4; the D is unclear. The V gene lost 0 bases and the J gene lost 9 bases, with 7 bases spanning the gap. CDR3 size: 12 residues. In germline, CDR1 is SGHNT, CDR2 YYREEE (reference sequence).

Here the CDR3 DNA reads TGTGCCACCAGTGACCGGACAGGGTACTACTACAATGAGCAGTTCTTC. Translating gives CATSDRTGYYYNEQFF. This rearrangement joins TRBV24-1 to TRBJ2-1; TRBD1 matches 8 bases. With 4 bases clipped from V and 3 bases from J, the junction kept 7 bases outside the gene matches. The length of the CDR3 is 16 residues. Germline V CDR1 and CDR2: KGHDR, SFDVKD.

This clone was counted between two and nine times. The chain couples TRBV9 to TRBJ2-7; TRBD2 is a possible D gene (5 bases). Germline loops: CDR1 SGDLS, CDR2 YYNGEE. The CDR3 covers 14 residues. Trimming took 0 bases from V and 0 from J, leaving 7 bases between them. The CDR3 spells CASSVGGFSYEQYF. In nucleotides, the CDR3 is TGTGCCAGCAGCGTAGGCGGGTTCTCCTACGAGCAGTACTTC.

The chain uses TRBV16 and TRBJ2-7, with unresolved D. From germline, CDR1 is KGHSY and CDR2 FQNENV. Deletions cut 0 bases from V and 7 bases from J, with 10 bases between. The CDR3 has 13 residues. The CDR3 nucleotides read TGTGCCAGCAGCCAATCACCCCCTTGGGAGCAGTACTTC. Amino acids: CASSQSPPWEQYF.

This chain links TRBV19 with TRBJ2-7; TRBD2 matches 7 bases. From germline, CDR1 is LNHDA and CDR2 SQIVND (reference sequence). Trimming took 4 bases from V and 2 from J; bases not matched to a gene: 8. This CDR3 has 15 amino acids. The DNA for the CDR3 is TGTGCCAGTAGTACGCCGGGACTAAACACCTACGAGCAGTACTTC. Protein sequence: CASSTPGLNTYEQYF.